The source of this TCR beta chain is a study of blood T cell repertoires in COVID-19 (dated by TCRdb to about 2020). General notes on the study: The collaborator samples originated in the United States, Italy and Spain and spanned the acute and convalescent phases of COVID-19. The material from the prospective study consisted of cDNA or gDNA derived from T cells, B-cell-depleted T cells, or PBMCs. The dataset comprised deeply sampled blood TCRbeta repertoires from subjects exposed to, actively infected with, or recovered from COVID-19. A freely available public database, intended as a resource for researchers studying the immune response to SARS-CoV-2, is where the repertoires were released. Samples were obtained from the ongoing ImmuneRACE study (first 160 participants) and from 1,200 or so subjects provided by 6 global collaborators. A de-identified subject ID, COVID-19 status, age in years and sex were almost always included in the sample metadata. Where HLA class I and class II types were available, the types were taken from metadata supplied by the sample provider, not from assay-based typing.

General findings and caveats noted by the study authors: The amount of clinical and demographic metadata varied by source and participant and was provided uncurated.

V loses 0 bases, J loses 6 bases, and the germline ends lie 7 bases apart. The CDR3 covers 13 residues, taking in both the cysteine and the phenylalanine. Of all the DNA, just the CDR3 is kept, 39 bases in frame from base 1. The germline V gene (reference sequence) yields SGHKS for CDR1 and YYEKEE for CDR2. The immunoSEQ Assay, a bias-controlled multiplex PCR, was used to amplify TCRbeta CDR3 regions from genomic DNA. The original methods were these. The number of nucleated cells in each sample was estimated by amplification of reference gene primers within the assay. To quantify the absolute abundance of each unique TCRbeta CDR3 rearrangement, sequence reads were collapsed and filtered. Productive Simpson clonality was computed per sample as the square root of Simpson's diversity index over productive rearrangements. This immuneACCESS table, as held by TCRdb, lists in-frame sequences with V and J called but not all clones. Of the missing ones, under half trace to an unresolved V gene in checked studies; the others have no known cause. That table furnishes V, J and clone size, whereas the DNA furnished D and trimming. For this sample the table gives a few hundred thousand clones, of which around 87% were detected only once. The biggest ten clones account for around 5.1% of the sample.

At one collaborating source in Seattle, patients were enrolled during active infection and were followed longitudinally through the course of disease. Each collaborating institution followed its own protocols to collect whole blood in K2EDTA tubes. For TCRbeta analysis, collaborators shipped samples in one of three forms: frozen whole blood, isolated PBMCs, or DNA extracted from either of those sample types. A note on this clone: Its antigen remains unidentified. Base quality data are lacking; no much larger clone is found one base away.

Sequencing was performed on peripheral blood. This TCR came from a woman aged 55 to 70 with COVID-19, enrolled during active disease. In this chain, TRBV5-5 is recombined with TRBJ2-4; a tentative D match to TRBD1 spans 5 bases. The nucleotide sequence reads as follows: TGTGCCAGCAGCTTGGACAGGACAAACATTCAGTACTTC. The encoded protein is CASSLDRTNIQYF.